This TCR beta chain emerged from a study of Graves' ophthalmopathy and Graves' hyperthyroidism. As the template, RNA transcripts were used to amplify TCR beta CDR3 regions. First-round RT-PCR relied on HTBI primers, and a second-round multiplex PCR came next. In TCRdb, the multiplex PCR reads were re-called with MiXCR into one record per CDR3 protein. The data show some 400,000 distinct CDR3 sequences, approximately 16% seen once. The sample holds many counts of this clonotype. Presentation of ophthalmopathy in the donors involved moderate-to-severe activity, CAS ≥3, NOSPECS ≥4 and a duration under 3 months. The sequenced material came from peripheral blood. This clonotype originated in a woman under 30 with Graves' ophthalmopathy.

The CDR3 nucleotides read TGTGCCACCCATTCAGACAGTCGGGCCGGGGAGCTGTTTTTT. Its translation is CATHSDSRAGELFF. The chain recombines TRBV6-2 or TRBV6-3 with TRBJ2-2; D is possibly TRBD1 (5 bases). The CDR3 loop spans 14 amino acids. Germline loops: CDR1 MNHEY, CDR2 SVGEGT. The V end was cut by 10 bases, the J end by 6 bases, with 18 bases between.